The T cell receptor (beta chain) described here comes from a study of memory CD8 T cells in hepatitis C reinfection. This CDR3 is 15 amino acids long. The J segment lost 3 bases and the V segment lost 6 bases, leaving 5 bases of the junction unmatched. Germline V gives CDR1 MNHNS, CDR2 SASEGT. Measured with immunoSEQ multiplex PCR; TCRdb has only the in-frame clones, and not every one. This table has tens of thousands of clones, approximately 90% appearing once. This clone was counted once. Time point indicated: peak reinfection, 3 to 8 weeks after reinfection detection. The sorted cells went straight to TCR sequencing with no prior in vitro expansion.

This clonotype was obtained from a man between 18 and 35 years old with hepatitis C virus infection. The V call is TRBV6-1, the J call TRBJ2-1, with 10 bases matching TRBD2. Sequences were obtained from naive CD8+ T cells sorted from blood. The CDR3 sequence: CASSPRTSGYNEQFF. The DNA for the CDR3 is TGTGCCAGCAGCCCAAGGACTAGCGGCTACAATGAGCAGTTCTTC.